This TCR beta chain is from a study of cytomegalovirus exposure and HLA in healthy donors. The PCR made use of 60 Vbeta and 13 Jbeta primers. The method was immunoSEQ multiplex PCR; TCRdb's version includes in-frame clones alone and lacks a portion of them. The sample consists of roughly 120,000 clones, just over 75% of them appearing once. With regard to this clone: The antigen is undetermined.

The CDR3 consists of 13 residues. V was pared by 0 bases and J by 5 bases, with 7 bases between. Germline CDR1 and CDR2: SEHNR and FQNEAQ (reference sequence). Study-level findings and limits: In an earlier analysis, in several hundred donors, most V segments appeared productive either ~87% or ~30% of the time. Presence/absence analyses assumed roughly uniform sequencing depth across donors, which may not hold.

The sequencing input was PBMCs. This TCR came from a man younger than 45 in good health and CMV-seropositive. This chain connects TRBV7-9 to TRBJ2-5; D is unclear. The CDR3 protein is CASSLADRETQYF. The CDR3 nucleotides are TGTGCCAGCAGCTTAGCCGATCGGGAGACCCAGTACTTC.